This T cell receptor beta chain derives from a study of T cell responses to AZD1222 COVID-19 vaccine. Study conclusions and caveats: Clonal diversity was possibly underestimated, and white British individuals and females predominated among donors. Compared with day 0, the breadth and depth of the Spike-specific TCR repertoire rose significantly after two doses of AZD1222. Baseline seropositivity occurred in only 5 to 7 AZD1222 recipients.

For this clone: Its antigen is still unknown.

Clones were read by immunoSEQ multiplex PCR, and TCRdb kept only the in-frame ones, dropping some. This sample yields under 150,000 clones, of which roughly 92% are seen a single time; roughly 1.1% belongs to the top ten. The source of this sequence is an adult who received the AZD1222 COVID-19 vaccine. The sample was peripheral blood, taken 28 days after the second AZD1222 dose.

This chain's CDR3 is CASGNPVGQGADEQFF. CDR3 DNA: TGTGCTAGTGGGAATCCGGTGGGACAGGGGGCGGATGAGCAGTTCTTC. The chain employs TRBV12-5 and TRBJ2-1; TRBD1 matches 12 bases. J gave up 8 bases and V 6 bases, and 11 bases lay outside the gene matches. The CDR3 contains 16 residues. Germline CDR1 LGHNT, CDR2 FRNRAP.